One and the same sample provided the 10 T cell receptor beta chains below, sequenced in a study of shared clonotypes between healthy human individuals. Assay: immunoSEQ multiplex PCR; the TCRdb copy retains only in-frame clones and omits some. The table records over 2,000,000 clones, around 93% of them present only once. CD8 cells classed as naive were CD45RO-negative and positively selected for CCR7, excluding terminally differentiated effector memory CD45RA+ cells. The sequencing input was naive CD8+ T cells from PBMCs. These receptors were obtained from a man between 18 and 35 years old in good health. Some clones in this sample may be carry-over from other donors' samples.

About this clone itself: Different DNA sequences within this sample yield the same CDR3. The rearrangement uses TRBV7-9 and TRBJ2-7, with 11 bases aligning to TRBD1. The CDR3 loop spans 14 amino acids. Germline CDR1 is SEHNR and CDR2 is FQNEAQ (reference sequence). V dropped 3 bases and J dropped 2; count of bases not matched to a gene: 0. CDR3 DNA sequence: TGTGCCAGCAGCTTGGGACAGGGGGCCTACGAGCAGTACTTC. Protein product: CASSLGQGAYEQYF.

The sample holds one count of this clone. The chain combines TRBV7-9 with TRBJ2-5; no definite D call. The CDR3 has 13 amino acids. Germline CDR1 SEHNR, CDR2 FQNEAQ (reference sequence). The germline V and J ends were trimmed by 6 bases and 6 bases, with 14 bases remaining between them. Here the CDR3 DNA reads TGTGCCAGCAGAGGTACTTGGAGACAGACCCAGTACTTC. Amino acids: CASRGTWRQTQYF. Full variable domain (rest looked up from reference TRBV7-9 and TRBJ2-5): DTGVSQNPRHKITKRGQNVTFRCDPISEHNRLYWYRQTLGQGPEFLTYFQNEAQLEKSRLLSDRFSAERPKGSFSTLEIQRTEQGDSAMYLCASRGTWRQTQYFGPGTRLLVL.

The chain has TRBV4-2 and TRBJ2-7, with TRBD2 matching 8 bases. CDR3 size: 19 residues. The V and J ends lost 1 base and 0 bases, in that order; junction bases with no gene match: 14. CDR1 is LGHNA, CDR2 YNFKEQ, per germline. CDR3 loop: CASSQAPPGGRTSSYEQYF. The CDR3 DNA follows: TGTGCCAGCAGCCAAGCCCCCCCGGGCGGGAGGACGAGCTCCTACGAGCAGTACTTC.

The V call is TRBV9, the J call TRBJ2-1; D is possibly TRBD2 (5 bases). The V gene lost 1 base and the J gene lost 8 bases, with 7 bases spanning the gap. CDR1 and CDR2 (germline): SGDLS, YYNGEE. The CDR3 sequence is 12 residues long. This CDR3 reads CASSVMEDEQFF. The CDR3 bases are TGTGCCAGCAGCGTAATGGAGGATGAGCAGTTCTTC. The variable domain in full, with the rest retrieved from reference TRBV9 and TRBJ2-1, is DSGVTQTPKHLITATGQRVTLRCSPRSGDLSVYWYQQSLDQGLQFLIQYYNGEERAKGNILERFSAQQFPDLHSELNLSSLELGDSALYFCASSVMEDEQFFGPGTRLTVL.

The V gene is TRBV5-4, the J gene TRBJ2-7; 8 nucleotides line up with TRBD1. Germline trimming cut 4 bases from V and 3 bases from J; bases unmatched to any gene: 9. The germline gives CDR1 SGHNT, CDR2 YYREEE (reference sequence). CDR3 length: 15 amino acids. CDR3 bases: TGTGCCAGCAGCCCCCCCCGGACAGGGATCTACGAGCAGTACTTC. Its translation is CASSPPRTGIYEQYF.

The CDR3 reads CASSKPGTGGFEQYF. In nucleotides, the CDR3 is TGTGCCAGCAGTAAACCCGGGACAGGGGGCTTTGAGCAGTACTTC. The V gene is TRBV6-6, the J gene TRBJ2-7; 12 bases line up with TRBD1. V shed 5 bases and J 7 bases; nucleotides not matched to a gene: 9. CDR3 length equals 15 residues. From germline, CDR1 is MNHNY and CDR2 SVGAGI (reference sequence).

J is TRBJ2-5 and V is TRBV20-1, with D unclear. Trimming removed 0 bases from V and 9 bases from J, with 5 bases in between. The V gene's germline CDR1 is DFQATT and CDR2 SNEGSKA (reference sequence). The CDR3 length is 10 residues. The CDR3 DNA is TGCAGTGCTAGAGAAGATCCCCAGTACTTC. Protein product: CSAREDPQYF.

This chain connects TRBV7-6 to TRBJ2-3; D is unresolved. Looked up from germline, CDR1 is SGHVS and CDR2 is FNYEAQ. V lost 5 bases and J 1 base, leaving 10 bases between the germline ends. The CDR3 has 14 amino acids. CDR3 DNA sequence: TGTGCCAGCAGCCCAAGAGTGGGCACAGATACGCAGTATTTT. Translated, it gives CASSPRVGTDTQYF. The whole variable domain, filled in from reference TRBV7-6 and TRBJ2-3, reads GAGVSQSPRYKVTKRGQDVALRCDPISGHVSLYWYRQALGQGPEFLTYFNYEAQQDKSGLPNDRFSAERPEGSISTLTIQRTEQRDSAMYRCASSPRVGTDTQYFGPGTRLTVL.

CDR3 amino acids: CASSSQVQREGGYTF. In DNA form, the CDR3 reads TGTGCCAGCAGCTCCCAAGTGCAACGGGAGGGTGGCTACACCTTC. V usage is TRBV7-9 and J usage is TRBJ1-2; the D is unclear. CDR1 and CDR2 (germline): SEHNR, FQNEAQ (reference sequence). Trimming shortened V by 4 bases and J by 7 bases, and 19 bases separated the two germline ends. This CDR3 spans 15 amino acids.

This chain joins TRBV4-1 and TRBJ1-1, with D possibly matching TRBD1 (5 bases). Germline CDR1 MGHRA, CDR2 YSYEKL. CDR3 length: 14 residues. The V gene lost 1 base and the J gene lost 10 bases, with 16 bases spanning the gap. The CDR3, as DNA: TGCGCCAGCAGCCAAGTGGGGGGAAGTCCTTCAGCTTTCTTT. Amino acid sequence: CASSQVGGSPSAFF.